This paragraph reports one T cell receptor beta chain. The record originates from a study of shared clonotypes between healthy human individuals. Profiled with immunoSEQ multiplex PCR; TCRdb holds only in-frame clones, not every one. The data hold about 580,000 clones, with 95% to 98% observed a single time. CD45RO negativity and positive selection for CCR7 defined naive CD8 cells, a population that excluded terminally differentiated effector memory CD45RA+ cells. Donors, healthy HIV-negative adults, lacked recent acute infections or vaccinations. The material sequenced was naive CD8+ T cells sorted from blood. The origin of this receptor is a man aged 25-45 years in good health.

The CDR3 spells CASSDGSLEQFF. As DNA, the CDR3 is TGCGCCAGCAGTGACGGGAGTCTTGAGCAGTTCTTC. The chain joins TRBV10-2 to TRBJ2-1; D possibly corresponds to TRBD2 (6 bases). The CDR3 is 12 amino acids. CDR1 is WSHSY and CDR2 is SAAADI in the germline V gene. V was clipped by 3 bases and J by 9 bases, with 9 bases between them.